Presented here are 22 T cell receptor beta chains from one specimen sequenced in a study of OX40 agonist ivuxolimab in advanced cancers. Sequenced by immunoSEQ multiplex PCR; TCRdb stores in-frame clones only, minus some. The data show about 83,000 clones, with about 89% seen just once and 8.4% held by the top ten. The sequencing used CD4+ or CD8+ T cells sorted from blood, collected in a trial of the OX40 agonist ivuxolimab. Source of these receptors: an adult with an advanced solid tumor such as melanoma, head and neck, liver or kidney cancer.

J is TRBJ1-1 and V is TRBV30; TRBD1 aligns across 7 bases. V lost 1 base to trimming and J lost 6 bases; unmatched junction nucleotides: 14. Germline V CDR1 and CDR2: GTSNPN, SVGIG (reference sequence). The CDR3 covers 16 residues. The CDR3 DNA sequence: TGTGCCTGGAGTGCAAGCTACGACCCTGGACAGGCTGAAGCTTTCTTT. Protein sequence: CAWSASYDPGQAEAFF.

This chain uses TRBV19 with TRBJ2-4, with D possibly TRBD2 on 6 matching bases. Germline CDR1 reads LNHDA; CDR2 reads SQIVND (reference sequence). The germline V and J ends were trimmed by 3 bases and 3 bases, with 21 bases remaining between them. The CDR3 has 18 amino acids. The CDR3 DNA sequence: TGTGCCAGTAGTATCTCTTTATGGGAGGAGGTCGTCAAAAACATTCAGTACTTC. It translates to CASSISLWEEVVKNIQYF.

The chain uses TRBV27 and TRBJ2-1; TRBD2 matches at 9 bases. J gave up 4 bases and V 1 base, and 11 bases lay outside the gene matches. CDR1 and CDR2 from the germline V gene are MNHEY and SMNVEV (reference sequence). This CDR3 comprises 18 residues. The CDR3 bases are TGTGCCAGCAGTTTATTCCCCTTTAGCGGGAGTTATTACAATGAGCAGTTCTTC. It codes for CASSLFPFSGSYYNEQFF.

This clone was picked up one time. This chain uses TRBV4-3 with TRBJ1-3; D is perhaps TRBD1 (5 bases). The germline gives CDR1 LGHNA, CDR2 YSLEER. This CDR3 comprises 15 residues. Trimming took off 0 bases at V and 5 bases at J, with 11 bases between the two ends. DNA of the CDR3: TGCGCCAGCAGCCAAGAATCACGACAGAGAAACACCATATATTTT. Translating it yields CASSQESRQRNTIYF.

This clone was picked up one time. This rearrangement joins TRBV28 to TRBJ2-7; D call uncertain. V gave up 1 base and J gave up 5 bases, with 3 bases separating them. This CDR3 is 11 amino acids long. Germline CDR1 reads MDHEN; CDR2 reads SYDVKM. The CDR3 loop reads CASSLFHEQYF. CDR3 in DNA: TGTGCCAGCAGTTTATTCCACGAGCAGTACTTC. The variable domain in full, completed from reference TRBV28 and TRBJ2-7, reads DVKVTQSSRYLVKRTGEKVFLECVQDMDHENMFWYRQDPGLGLRLIYFSYDVKMKEKGDIPEGYSVSREKKERFSLILESASTNQTSMYLCASSLFHEQYFGPGTRLTVT.

The chain has TRBV19 and TRBJ1-5; 7 bases agree with TRBD1. The V segment lost 3 bases and the J segment 1 base; nucleotides outside the gene matches: 9. Germline V lookup: CDR1 LNHDA, CDR2 SQIVND (reference sequence). The CDR3 covers 17 residues. Here the CDR3 reads CASSIGQVRWSNQPQHF. CDR3 DNA sequence: TGTGCCAGTAGTATTGGACAGGTCCGATGGAGCAATCAGCCCCAGCATTTT. The whole variable domain, remainder taken from reference TRBV19 and TRBJ1-5, is DGGITQSPKYLFRKEGQNVTLSCEQNLNHDAMYWYRQDPGQGLRLIYYSQIVNDFQKGDIAEGYSVSREKKESFPLTVTSAQKNPTAFYLCASSIGQVRWSNQPQHFGDGTRLSIL.

The genes are TRBV27 and TRBJ2-6; possibly TRBD1 or TRBD2 for D (6 bases each). There are 15 residues in the CDR3. Per germline, CDR1 MNHEY and CDR2 SMNVEV (reference sequence). V was shortened by 5 bases and J by 4 bases, with 12 bases between the two germline ends. The CDR3 nucleotides are TGTGCCAGCAGTCTAACGGGGGCGGGGGCCAACGTCCTGACTTTC. It encodes CASSLTGAGANVLTF.

This chain uses TRBV4-2 with TRBJ2-7, with D hard to call. Germline lookup yields CDR1 LGHNA and CDR2 YNFKEQ. This CDR3 region has 13 residues. Trimming removed 0 bases at V and 1 base at J, with 4 bases between. CDR3 protein: CASSQERSYEQYF. In DNA form, the CDR3 reads TGTGCCAGCAGCCAAGAAAGGTCCTACGAGCAGTACTTC.

V is TRBV6-1 and J is TRBJ1-1; D remains unclear. Germline lookup yields CDR1 MNHNS and CDR2 SASEGT. Trimming took 1 base from V and 0 from J, leaving 12 bases between them. CDR3 length: 16 amino acids. DNA for the CDR3: TGTGCCAGCAGTGAAGGGTTCAGACGGATGAACACTGAAGCTTTCTTT. It is translated as CASSEGFRRMNTEAFF.

The V gene is TRBV6-1, the J gene TRBJ2-2; maybe TRBD1 (6 bases). The CDR3 is made up of 17 amino acids. V was clipped by 3 bases and J by 9 bases, with 23 bases between them. The germline V gene encodes CDR1 MNHNS and CDR2 SASEGT. The CDR3 sequence is CASSEALGQGPTRELFF. CDR3 DNA: TGTGCCAGCAGTGAGGCCCTGGGGCAGGGGCCGACCCGGGAGCTGTTTTTT.

This chain uses TRBV9 with TRBJ2-7; D might be TRBD2 (6 bases). Germline lookup yields CDR1 SGDLS and CDR2 YYNGEE. The CDR3 runs to 16 residues. The germline V and J ends were trimmed by 4 bases and 3 bases, with 20 bases remaining between them. CDR3 nucleotides: TGTGCCAGCAGCCCTTATCCCGGGGGTGCTAACTACGAGCAGTACTTC. Translated: CASSPYPGGANYEQYF.

The gene calls are TRBV29-1 and TRBJ2-4; the match to TRBD1 covers 7 bases. Germline assignment: CDR1 SQVTM and CDR2 ANQGSEA. This CDR3 has 13 amino acids. With V trimmed by 5 bases and J by 4 bases, 5 bases remained unmatched. The CDR3 DNA is TGCAGCGTTTTATCGGGACAGAAAAACATTCAGTACTTC. It is translated as CSVLSGQKNIQYF.

In its sample, this clone was seen once. The J gene is TRBJ2-7, the V gene TRBV9; 11 nucleotides agree with TRBD2. CDR1 is SGDLS and CDR2 is YYNGEE in the germline V gene. With 0 bases clipped from V and 5 bases from J, the junction kept 4 bases outside the gene matches. CDR3 length: 15 residues. CDR3 sequence reads: CASSVGLAGIDEQYF. CDR3 coding DNA: TGTGCCAGCAGCGTAGGACTAGCGGGAATCGACGAGCAGTACTTC.

J is TRBJ2-3 and V is TRBV29-1, with D unclear. Germline V gene lookup returns CDR1 SQVTM and CDR2 ANQGSEA. The CDR3 loop spans 15 amino acids. Trimming took off 6 bases at V and 0 bases at J, with 16 bases between the two ends. The CDR3 DNA reads as TGCAGCGTCGAATCAGGAGTCTCTAGCACAGATACGCAGTATTTT. Translation gives CSVESGVSSTDTQYF.

The chain couples TRBV4-3 to TRBJ1-1; 10 nucleotides agree with TRBD1. CDR3 length equals 16 residues. Germline V gene data show CDR1 as LGHNA and CDR2 as YSLEER. V shed 0 bases, J shed 3 bases, and the junction held 4 bases outside the gene matches. CDR3 DNA sequence: TGCGCCAGCAGCCAAGACGTCGGGACAGGGGACACTGAAGCTTTCTTT. It specifies CASSQDVGTGDTEAFF.

This chain links TRBV5-8 with TRBJ2-7; D unclear. Germline loops: CDR1 SGHTS, CDR2 YDEGEE. This CDR3 has 11 amino acids. V lost 3 bases to trimming and J lost 3 bases, with 4 bases between them. The CDR3 protein is CASSWSYEQYV. Written as DNA, the CDR3 is TGTGCCAGCAGCTGGAGCTACGAGCAGTACGTC.

This clone was observed a single time. The chain couples TRBV6-6 to TRBJ1-6; the match to TRBD1 covers 11 bases. Per the germline V gene, CDR1 is MNHNY and CDR2 is SVGAGI (reference sequence). This CDR3 comprises 15 residues. J lost 5 bases, V lost 6 bases, and 3 bases had no gene match. The CDR3 DNA follows: TGTGCCAGCAGGGGACAGGGGGAAGATAATTCACCCCTCCACTTT. Translated: CASRGQGEDNSPLHF.

This chain joins TRBV27 and TRBJ2-2; no firm D call. The CDR3 contains 12 residues. CDR1 and CDR2 from the germline V gene are MNHEY and SMNVEV (reference sequence). V lost 5 bases, J lost 0 bases, and 1 base lay in between. The CDR3: CASSANTGELFF. Written as DNA, the CDR3 is TGTGCCAGCAGTGCGAACACCGGGGAGCTGTTTTTT.

This CDR3 reads CASSQGGRIDTQYF. The CDR3 DNA sequence: TGCGCCAGCAGCCAAGGGGGCAGGATAGATACGCAGTATTTT. V is TRBV4-1 and J is TRBJ2-3; tentatively, D is TRBD1 (5 bases). The CDR3 contains 14 residues. The V gene lost 1 base and the J gene lost 5 bases, with 10 bases spanning the gap. The germline V gene encodes CDR1 MGHRA and CDR2 YSYEKL.

The CDR3, as DNA: TGTGCCAGCAGCTTGGCCTCCCTGGGCACTGAAGCTTTCTTT. Its protein product is CASSLASLGTEAFF. The chain combines TRBV5-6 with TRBJ1-1, with no clear D. Deletions cut 0 bases from V and 4 bases from J, with 10 bases between. Germline CDR1 and CDR2: SGHDT and YYEEEE. This CDR3 contains 14 residues.

This sequence joins TRBV28 and TRBJ1-2; D may be TRBD1 (5 bases). V dropped 7 bases and J dropped 2 bases, with 14 bases sitting between them. Germline CDR1 and CDR2: MDHEN and SYDVKM. This CDR3 is built from 14 residues. CDR3 in DNA: TGTGCCAGCAAGTCGGCAGGGTACAACTATGGCTACACCTTC. Translating it yields CASKSAGYNYGYTF.

The V call is TRBV28, the J call TRBJ2-5; 11 bases agree with TRBD1. There are 18 residues in the CDR3. Germline CDR1 is MDHEN and CDR2 is SYDVKM. J gave up 3 bases and V 3 bases, and 12 bases lay outside the gene matches. As DNA, the CDR3 is TGTGCCAGCAGTTTTATAGGACAGGGGGCTGGTGGAAAAGAGACCCAGTACTTC. Protein sequence: CASSFIGQGAGGKETQYF.